The 10 T cell receptor beta chains below come from one sample, sequenced in a study of CD8 T cells in ankylosing spondylitis. Study conclusions and caveats: It appeared that ankylosing spondylitis blood was characterized by a TCR beta motif of under ten highly homologous variants.

Their cognate antigens are unknown. TCRdb re-derived calls from the 5' RACE reads in MiXCR, one entry per CDR3 protein. The sample carries 750,000 to 850,000 distinct CDR3 sequences, 12% recorded once. The specimen sequenced was blood, either unsorted or a sorted T cell fraction (not recorded which). The receptors stem from a male donor with ankylosing spondylitis.

This clonotype was counted a few times. The gene calls are TRBV4-3 and TRBJ1-2; 7 bases map to TRBD1. CDR1 and CDR2 (germline): LGHNA, YSLEER. V lost 0 bases and J lost 4; bases outside the gene matches: 8. The CDR3 contains 16 residues. CDR3 coding DNA: TGCGCCAGCAGCCAAGATGGAGAGGGGGCAGGCTATGGCTACACCTTC. Its translation: CASSQDGEGAGYGYTF.

The chain uses TRBV18 and TRBJ2-5, with unresolved D. The CDR3 extends over 14 amino acids. V was shortened by 0 bases and J by 7 bases, with 12 bases between the two germline ends. Germline CDR1 KGHSH, CDR2 LQKENI. In DNA form, the CDR3 reads TGTGCCAGCTCACCACCCACAGAACGAGGGACCCAGTACTTC. Amino acid sequence: CASSPPTERGTQYF.

CDR3 sequence (DNA): TGTGCCATCAGGAGGACAGGGGCCAGGGGGAATGAGCAGTTCTTC. Translation: CAIRRTGARGNEQFF. The V call is TRBV10-3, the J call TRBJ2-1, with 9 bases identical to TRBD1. The CDR3 length is 15 residues. V was clipped by 6 bases and J by 7 bases; unmatched bases: 10. The germline CDR1 and CDR2 sequences are ENHRY and SYGVKD.

This chain links TRBV6-1 with TRBJ1-1; tentatively, D is TRBD1 (6 bases). V dropped 8 bases and J dropped 0 bases, with 19 bases sitting between them. Germline V CDR1 and CDR2: MNHNS, SASEGT. The CDR3 loop spans 16 amino acids. DNA of the CDR3: TGTGCCAGCCGACGGAACTGGGGACACTTGAACACTGAAGCTTTCTTT. This translates into CASRRNWGHLNTEAFF.

The V and J genes are TRBV20-1 and TRBJ2-1; D is unclear. Germline V gene data show CDR1 as DFQATT and CDR2 as SNEGSKA (reference sequence). V shed 7 bases and J shed 3 bases, with 7 bases lying between them. The CDR3 is made up of 11 amino acids. The CDR3: CSGPVYNEQFF. The CDR3 DNA reads as TGCAGTGGCCCAGTCTACAATGAGCAGTTCTTC.

This clonotype was seen more than once but under ten times. The rearrangement links TRBV15 to TRBJ1-6, with D possibly being TRBD1 (5 bases). The V end was cut by 5 bases, the J end by 7 bases, with 9 bases between. Germline loops: CDR1 LNHNV, CDR2 YYDKDF (reference sequence). The CDR3 is 13 residues long. The CDR3 reads CATSETENSPLHF. CDR3 coding DNA: TGTGCCACCAGCGAGACAGAGAATTCACCCCTCCACTTT.

This clonotype occurred a few times. The chain recombines TRBV7-2 with TRBJ2-3; the D is unclear. CDR1 and CDR2 from the germline V gene are SGHTA and FQGNSA. The V end lost 4 bases, the J end lost 4 bases, and 9 bases lay between the germline ends. The CDR3 consists of 13 residues. CDR3 coding DNA: TGTGCCAGCAGCTCCCAGGCCTCAGATACGCAGTATTTT. Its protein product is CASSSQASDTQYF.

In its sample, this clonotype was seen a few times. This rearrangement joins TRBV24-1 to TRBJ1-1; D is ambiguous. The CDR3 loop spans 13 amino acids. Trimming took off 3 bases at V and 7 bases at J, with 11 bases between the two ends. Germline V gene sequence: CDR1 KGHDR, CDR2 SFDVKD. Here the CDR3 reads CATSDGPGVEAFF. CDR3 DNA: TGTGCCACCAGTGATGGGCCCGGGGTTGAAGCTTTCTTT.

This clonotype was seen at least ten times. This chain links TRBV4-2 with TRBJ2-7, with 13 bases lining up with TRBD2. V gave up 0 bases and J gave up 6 bases; unmatched junction bases: 14. CDR1 is LGHNA, CDR2 YNFKEQ, per germline. This CDR3 contains 19 residues. The CDR3 region has the DNA TGTGCCAGCAGCCAAGATGGCCGCGGACTAGCGGGAGTGACGGGCGAGCAGTACTTC. As protein: CASSQDGRGLAGVTGEQYF.

The chain couples TRBV10-3 to TRBJ1-1; 8 nucleotides line up with TRBD1. Losses at the gene ends were 1 base for V and 1 base for J; bases not matched to a gene: 5. The CDR3 covers 16 residues. The germline CDR1 and CDR2 sequences are ENHRY and SYGVKD. In DNA, the CDR3 is TGTGCCATCAGTGAGTTAGTCCAGGGGGCGAACACTGAAGCTTTCTTT. Residues: CAISELVQGANTEAFF.